Below, 24 T cell receptor beta chains from the same sample are listed, as sequenced in a study of radiation and T cells in renal cell carcinoma (dated by TCRdb to the early 2020s). The time point label, as the study defines it: blood 2 weeks post-SBRT. The treatment or condition label for this specimen denotes: 15 Gy SBRT to primary tumor, nephrectomy 4 weeks later. The library was produced with the immunoSEQ multiplex PCR assay. Imported from immuneACCESS, the table was reduced by TCRdb to in-frame sequences with V and J called. These copies leave out some clones; in studies compared against another copy, an unresolved V gene accounts for under half, and the cause of the remainder is not known. In all, the sample holds roughly 140,000 clones, and roughly 87% of those were seen once. 10% to 15% of the sample belongs to the ten largest clones. The specimen was blood, collected from a patient whose treatment included radiotherapy and nephrectomy. The receptors shown here come from a woman between 45 and 65 years old with renal cell carcinoma.

V and J are TRBV6-1 and TRBJ1-1; D not resolved. This CDR3 spans 14 amino acids. With 2 bases removed from V and 2 bases from J, the gap between germline ends came to 9 bases. The germline V gene has CDR1 MNHNS and CDR2 SASEGT. DNA of the CDR3: TGTGCCAGCAGTGAACAAAACAGTAACACTGAAGCTTTCTTT. Translated: CASSEQNSNTEAFF.

The V call is TRBV5-1, the J call TRBJ2-5, with D perhaps TRBD1 or TRBD2 (5 bases each). The CDR3 length is 13 residues. Trimming stripped 1 base from V and 3 bases from J, with 7 bases between. Germline CDR1 reads SGHRS; CDR2 reads YFSETQ. The CDR3: CASSLLGEETQYF. CDR3 DNA: TGCGCCAGCAGCTTGTTGGGGGAAGAGACCCAGTACTTC.

The chain joins TRBV18 to TRBJ1-5, with D maybe TRBD1 (6 bases). Germline V gene lookup returns CDR1 KGHSH and CDR2 LQKENI. Trimming took 0 bases from V and 2 from J, leaving 17 bases between them. This CDR3 region has 18 residues. The DNA of the CDR3 is TGTGCCAGCTCACCACCGGTAACGGGGGCCCAAGGCAATCAGCCCCAGCATTTT. Its translation is CASSPPVTGAQGNQPQHF. Full variable domain (missing parts from reference TRBV18 and TRBJ1-5): NAGVMQNPRHLVRRRGQEARLRCSPMKGHSHVYWYRQLPEEGLKFMVYLQKENIIDESGMPKERFSAEFPKEGPSILRIQQVVRGDSAAYFCASSPPVTGAQGNQPQHFGDGTRLSIL.

For the CDR3, the DNA is TGTGCCAGCACCAGGGACAGGTTGACCGGGGAGCTGTTTTTT. This sequence encodes CASTRDRLTGELFF. This rearrangement joins TRBV6-5 to TRBJ2-2, with 8 nucleotides matching TRBD1. Germline assignment: CDR1 MNHEY and CDR2 SVGAGI. The CDR3 covers 14 residues. With 7 bases clipped from V and 5 bases from J, the junction kept 6 bases outside the gene matches.

The chain combines TRBV6-5 with TRBJ2-3, with D tentatively TRBD2 (5 bases). The CDR3 loop spans 13 amino acids. Germline V gene sequence: CDR1 MNHEY, CDR2 SVGAGI. V gave up 6 bases and J gave up 0 bases, with 7 bases separating them. The CDR3 bases are TGTGCCAGCAGAAGCGGAAGCACAGATACGCAGTATTTT. Translation: CASRSGSTDTQYF.

The rearrangement uses TRBV7-2 and TRBJ1-2; D remains unclear. Germline assignment: CDR1 SGHTA and CDR2 FQGNSA. The CDR3 totals 14 residues. Trimming took 1 base from V and 6 from J, leaving 12 bases between them. CDR3 amino acids: CASSLDPNLNGYTF. The CDR3 DNA reads TGTGCCAGCAGCTTAGATCCCAATCTTAATGGCTACACCTTC.

The chain recombines TRBV7-2 with TRBJ1-6; tentative D call: TRBD1 (5 bases). The germline gives CDR1 SGHTA, CDR2 FQGNSA. The CDR3 sequence is 15 residues long. Between the trimmed V and J ends, which lost 5 bases and 5 bases, there was a span of 13 bases. Here the CDR3 reads CASSPSDRNNSPLHF. CDR3 bases: TGTGCCAGCAGCCCAAGCGACAGAAATAATTCACCCCTCCACTTT. Full variable domain (remainder filled in from reference TRBV7-2 and TRBJ1-6): GAGVSQSPSNKVTEKGKDVELRCDPISGHTALYWYRQSLGQGLEFLIYFQGNSAPDKSGLPSDRFSAERTGGSVSTLTIQRTQQEDSAVYLCASSPSDRNNSPLHFGNGTRLTVT.

The gene calls are TRBV19 and TRBJ2-3; 10 bases are shared with TRBD2. Germline CDR1 LNHDA, CDR2 SQIVND (reference sequence). This CDR3 spans 15 amino acids. The ends lost 8 bases at V and 3 bases at J; junction bases unmatched: 8. Here the CDR3 DNA reads TGTGCCAGTGCCCTAGCGGGGGAGGCGACAGATACGCAGTATTTT. Protein sequence: CASALAGEATDTQYF.

The table lists this clone with a count of one. The chain carries TRBV5-1 and TRBJ1-2, with 7 bases aligning to TRBD1. Trimming removed 5 bases from V and 2 bases from J; junction bases left unmatched: 6. The CDR3 runs to 14 residues. The germline V gene has CDR1 SGHRS and CDR2 YFSETQ. CDR3 amino acids: CASRIGGTNYGYTF. CDR3 bases: TGCGCCAGCAGGATAGGGGGCACCAACTATGGCTACACCTTC. Together with reference TRBV5-1 and TRBJ1-2, the CDR3 gives the full variable domain: KAGVTQTPRYLIKTRGQQVTLSCSPISGHRSVSWYQQTPGQGLQFLFEYFSETQRNKGNFPGRFSGRQFSNSRSEMNVSTLELGDSALYLCASRIGGTNYGYTFGSGTRLTVV.

This clone was counted once. The chain couples TRBV15 to TRBJ2-1; 7 bases align to TRBD2. The CDR3 contains 17 residues. V dropped 3 bases and J dropped 5; count of bases not matched to a gene: 13. In germline, CDR1 is LNHNV, CDR2 YYDKDF (reference sequence). The CDR3 DNA follows: TGTGCCACCAGCAGGGACGTTAGGGCTAGCGGAAACAATGAGCAGTTCTTC. This codes for CATSRDVRASGNNEQFF.

This chain joins TRBV7-8 and TRBJ1-1; possible D gene TRBD1, 5 bases. Germline CDR1 and CDR2: SGHVS and FQNEAQ. Trimming took 5 bases from V and 7 from J, leaving 14 bases between them. The CDR3 loop spans 13 amino acids. The DNA of the CDR3 is TGTGCCAGCAGCCCGCAATCTCAGGGTGAAGCTTTCTTT. Amino acid sequence: CASSPQSQGEAFF.

This chain connects TRBV11-2 to TRBJ2-5, with TRBD1 identical over 9 bases. J was trimmed by 5 bases and V by 5 bases; bases with no gene match: 6. Germline CDR1 reads SGHAT; CDR2 reads FQNNGV. The CDR3 covers 14 residues. This chain's CDR3 is CASSRDRVGETQYF. The DNA for the CDR3 is TGTGCCAGCAGCCGGGACAGGGTCGGCGAGACCCAGTACTTC. Full variable domain (rest looked up from reference TRBV11-2 and TRBJ2-5): EAGVAQSPRYKIIEKRQSVAFWCNPISGHATLYWYQQILGQGPKLLIQFQNNGVVDDSQLPKDRFSAERLKGVDSTLKIQPAKLEDSAVYLCASSRDRVGETQYFGPGTRLLVL.

With respect to this clone: Mismatch with germline at one junction end may stem from a read error. J is TRBJ2-5 and V is TRBV5-1; D not resolved. The CDR3 spans 13 residues. The germline V gene has CDR1 SGHRS and CDR2 YFSETQ. The CDR3 DNA follows: TGCGCCAGCAGCCAACCGAATGAAGATACCCAGTACTTC. Translating gives CASSQPNEDTQYF.

J is TRBJ1-6 and V is TRBV19; maybe TRBD1 (5 bases). This CDR3 region has 17 residues. V gave up 8 bases and J gave up 0 bases, with 17 bases separating them. CDR1 LNHDA and CDR2 SQIVND come from the germline V gene (reference sequence). The CDR3 sequence: CASRPGTRLSYNSPLHF. The CDR3 DNA reads as TGTGCCAGTCGGCCCGGGACTCGACTCTCCTATAATTCACCCCTCCACTTT. The full variable domain, completed using reference TRBV19 and TRBJ1-6, is DGGITQSPKYLFRKEGQNVTLSCEQNLNHDAMYWYRQDPGQGLRLIYYSQIVNDFQKGDIAEGYSVSREKKESFPLTVTSAQKNPTAFYLCASRPGTRLSYNSPLHFGNGTRLTVT.

V usage is TRBV18 and J usage is TRBJ1-1; 7 positions agree with TRBD1. Trimming took 4 bases from V and 4 from J; bases not matched to a gene: 6. Germline-derived CDR1 and CDR2 are KGHSH and LQKENI. There are 14 residues in the CDR3. The CDR3 loop is CASSQGASGTEAFF. CDR3 coding DNA: TGTGCCAGCTCACAGGGGGCAAGCGGCACTGAAGCTTTCTTT.

The chain carries TRBV7-8 and TRBJ1-1, with 8 nucleotides matching TRBD1. The V and J ends lost 0 bases and 8 bases, in that order; junction bases with no gene match: 2. This CDR3 is built from 13 residues. The V gene's germline CDR1 is SGHVS and CDR2 FQNEAQ. CDR3 sequence: CASSLARGPEAFF. CDR3 nucleotides: TGTGCCAGCAGCTTAGCCAGGGGGCCAGAAGCTTTCTTT.

The gene calls are TRBV7-9 and TRBJ2-3; D is ambiguous. The ends were cut back, 6 bases at V and 6 bases at J, with 19 bases in the middle. The CDR3 contains 15 residues. CDR1 SEHNR and CDR2 FQNEAQ come from the germline V gene (reference sequence). CDR3 sequence reads: CASSPSDPRRDTQYF. The CDR3, as DNA: TGTGCCAGCAGTCCTTCGGACCCAAGAAGGGATACGCAGTATTTT.

CDR3 residues: CASSGRAGADTQYF. The CDR3, as DNA: TGTGCCAGCAGTGGCAGGGCCGGGGCAGATACGCAGTATTTT. The chain has TRBV6-1 and TRBJ2-3; D could derive from TRBD1 or TRBD2 (5 bases each). V lost 4 bases and J lost 4, with 12 bases in between. The CDR3 consists of 14 residues. The germline V gene encodes CDR1 MNHNS and CDR2 SASEGT.

V is TRBV6-5 and J is TRBJ2-5, with 9 bases fitting TRBD1. The J segment lost 4 bases and the V segment lost 6 bases, leaving 6 bases of the junction unmatched. The CDR3 extends over 14 amino acids. The germline CDR1 and CDR2 sequences are MNHEY and SVGAGI. CDR3 DNA sequence: TGTGCCAGCAGGCGACCGACAGGGGGAGAGACCCAGTACTTC. As protein: CASRRPTGGETQYF.

The table lists this clone with a few counts. The CDR3 reads CSVRTQSDTEAFF. The CDR3 DNA follows: TGCAGCGTTCGGACACAGTCGGACACTGAAGCTTTCTTT. The chain recombines TRBV29-1 with TRBJ1-1; D is perhaps TRBD1 (5 bases). Looked up from germline, CDR1 is SQVTM and CDR2 is ANQGSEA. V was clipped by 5 bases and J by 3 bases, with 13 bases between them. CDR3 size: 13 residues. The full variable domain, its missing parts supplied by reference TRBV29-1 and TRBJ1-1, is SAVISQKPSRDICQRGTSLTIQCQVDSQVTMMFWYRQQPGQSLTLIATANQGSEATYESGFVIDKFPISRPNLTFSTLTVSNMSPEDSSIYLCSVRTQSDTEAFFGQGTRLTVV.

The rearrangement uses TRBV10-3 and TRBJ1-1; D might be TRBD1 (5 bases). The CDR3 is made up of 13 amino acids. V was trimmed by 6 bases and J by 5 bases, leaving 13 bases between them. The germline V gene has CDR1 ENHRY and CDR2 SYGVKD. The DNA of the CDR3 is TGTGCCATCAGGGGGGATGGGAGAACTGAAGCTTTCTTT. The encoded protein is CAIRGDGRTEAFF.

This clone was seen only a few times. CDR3 bases: TGTGCCAGCAGTCTCCCCTACGAGCAGTACTTC. Its protein is CASSLPYEQYF. The chain is built from TRBV28 and TRBJ2-7; D ambiguous. Trimming stripped 5 bases from V and 2 bases from J, with 4 bases between. Germline V gives CDR1 MDHEN, CDR2 SYDVKM. CDR3 size: 11 residues. Using reference TRBV28 and TRBJ2-7 for the parts outside the CDR3, the full variable domain is DVKVTQSSRYLVKRTGEKVFLECVQDMDHENMFWYRQDPGLGLRLIYFSYDVKMKEKGDIPEGYSVSREKKERFSLILESASTNQTSMYLCASSLPYEQYFGPGTRLTVT.

Notes on this clone: The same CDR3 is also encoded by other DNA sequences in this sample. The chain couples TRBV19 to TRBJ1-4, with D perhaps matching TRBD1 (5 bases). V lost 3 bases and J lost 9, with 8 bases in between. This CDR3 is built from 12 residues. Germline-derived CDR1 and CDR2 are LNHDA and SQIVND (reference sequence). CDR3 protein: CASSIGGKKLFF. The CDR3 DNA is TGTGCCAGTAGTATTGGGGGGAAAAAACTGTTTTTT. Combining the CDR3 with reference TRBV19 and TRBJ1-4 gives the whole variable domain DGGITQSPKYLFRKEGQNVTLSCEQNLNHDAMYWYRQDPGQGLRLIYYSQIVNDFQKGDIAEGYSVSREKKESFPLTVTSAQKNPTAFYLCASSIGGKKLFFGSGTQLSVL.

J is TRBJ1-1 and V is TRBV25-1; 9 nucleotides match TRBD1. Germline V gene data show CDR1 as MGHDK and CDR2 as SYGVNS. This CDR3 comprises 15 residues. The trim removed 3 bases at V and 1 base at J, leaving 3 bases unmatched. The CDR3 here is CASSEWGQGNTEAFF. The DNA of the CDR3 is TGTGCCAGCAGTGAGTGGGGACAGGGGAACACTGAAGCTTTCTTT.